A selection of T cell receptor beta chains follows, all from one sample in a study of T cells in Graves' hyperthyroidism and ophthalmopathy. TCRdb called the multiplex PCR reads again in MiXCR, with one record for every CDR3 protein. The sample includes around 350,000 distinct CDR3 sequences, about 18% of them seen just once. The material sequenced was blood. These receptors were taken from a woman between 18 and 29 years old with Graves' hyperthyroidism. Each CDR3 is given with its conserved first and last residue. The D gene is left open where the match is weak. Only part of the rows carry a size: once, few, many, or a class if the clone is expanded.

d_gene | j_gene | abundance | v_gene | CDR3nt | CDR3aa
TRBD1 | TRBJ2-7 | few | TRBV7-8 | TGTGCCAGCAGACGGGACAGGGGGCGCGAGCAGTACTTC | CASRRDRGREQYF
TRBD2 | TRBJ2-5 | many | TRBV12-3/TRBV12-4 | TGTGCCAGCAGTTGGCTAGCGGGAGAGACCCAGTACTTC | CASSWLAGETQYF
. | TRBJ2-1 | few | TRBV29-1 | TGCAGCGTTGAGGGACCCACCTACAATGAGCAGTTCTTC | CSVEGPTYNEQFF
. | TRBJ1-1 | . | TRBV12-3/TRBV12-4 | TGTGCCAGCAGTTTATCTGGACACAACACTGAAGCTTTCTTT | CASSLSGHNTEAFF
. | TRBJ1-2 | . | TRBV18 | TGTGCCAGCTCTACGGTGATTAACTATGGCTACACCTTC | CASSTVINYGYTF
. | TRBJ1-2 | . | TRBV6-5 | TGTGCCAGCAGTTACTCTTCGATGGAGAGAAGTAACTATGGCTACACCTTC | CASSYSSMERSNYGYTF
. | TRBJ1-1 | many | TRBV7-3 | TGTGCCAGCAGCTTAGGCCCGCCCATGAACACTGAAGCTTTCTTT | CASSLGPPMNTEAFF
. | TRBJ2-7 | many | TRBV6-1 | TGTGCCAGCAGGCCCGGGGCTTTAGAGTCCGACGAGCAGTACTTC | CASRPGALESDEQYF
TRBD2 | TRBJ2-4 | many | TRBV12-3/TRBV12-4 | TGTGCCAGCAGTCGTGGACTAGCTGCTGGGAACATTCAGTACTTC | CASSRGLAAGNIQYF
. | TRBJ1-5 | . | TRBV2 | TGTGCCAGCAGGCCCGGTGGGGGGAGCAATCAGCCCCAGCATTTT | CASRPGGGSNQPQHF
. | TRBJ1-3 | . | TRBV6-2/TRBV6-3 | TGTGCCAGCAGGCTACAGGGATCCGGAAACACCATATATTTT | CASRLQGSGNTIYF
TRBD2 | TRBJ2-5 | many | TRBV6-2/TRBV6-3 | TGTGCCAGCAGTTACCTTTTAACTAGCGGGGATAGTAGCAAAGAGACCCAGTACTTC | CASSYLLTSGDSSKETQYF
. | TRBJ2-7 | many | TRBV10-3 | TGTGCCATCCAGGACTCTAATGGCTACGAGCAGTACTTC | CAIQDSNGYEQYF
TRBD1 | TRBJ2-7 | . | TRBV4-1 | TGCGCCAGCAGCAAACCGGGACAGGGCTACGAGCAGTACTTC | CASSKPGQGYEQYF
. | TRBJ1-2 | . | TRBV12-3/TRBV12-4 | TGTGCCAGCAGTTTTGAGGGTTATGGCTATGGCTACACCTTC | CASSFEGYGYGYTF
. | TRBJ2-2 | . | TRBV6-5 | TGTGCCAGCAGTTACCGCTTGAACACCGGGGAGCTGTTTTTT | CASSYRLNTGELFF
. | TRBJ1-2 | . | TRBV3-1 | TGTGCCAGCAGCCATTACTGGGGGTATGGCTACACCTTC | CASSHYWGYGYTF
. | TRBJ2-3 | . | TRBV29-1 | TGCAGCGTTGAGCTAGCGCGCACAGATACGCAGTATTTT | CSVELARTDTQYF
. | TRBJ1-2 | many | TRBV6-2/TRBV6-3 | TGTGCCAGCGTGTTGCGTCGGCAGAGTTATGGCTACACCTTC | CASVLRRQSYGYTF
. | TRBJ1-5 | many | TRBV6-2/TRBV6-3 | TGTGCCAGCAGTCGCGATACGGCCTTAGCGCGCAATCAGCCCCAGCATTTT | CASSRDTALARNQPQHF